The count of the clone carrying this TCR beta chain is one. Other DNA sequences within the sample encode an identical CDR3. CDR1 and CDR2 (germline): SGHRS, YFSETQ. This CDR3 is built from 15 residues. V lost 4 bases and J lost 2; bases outside the gene matches: 7. This entry comes from a study of shared clonotypes between healthy human individuals. As for the study in general: CD8 memory received one plate per donor, CD8 naive two, CD4 memory three and CD4 naive three.

The repertoire was sequenced with immunoSEQ multiplex PCR; TCRdb's copy has only in-frame clones and lacks some. Of about 1.1 million clones listed, roughly 77% are singletons. Specimen: memory CD4+ T cells from PBMCs. Subset denoted: CD45RA-negative fraction. The sequence derives from a young man in good health. Some clones in this sample may be carry-over from other donors' samples. The chain uses TRBV5-1 and TRBJ2-7; 9 bases align to TRBD1. The CDR3 bases are TGCGCCAGCAGCCCACCGGGACAGGGTACCTACGAGCAGTACTTC. Protein product: CASSPPGQGTYEQYF.